The entry below gives a single T cell receptor (beta chain) sequence along with its context. This sample was taken from a study of T cell repertoires in aging, cancer and after chemotherapy. Background on the study: The whole study produced a dataset of millions of TCR reads.

Trimming stripped 3 bases from V and 7 bases from J, with 13 bases between. CDR3 length: 13 amino acids. Rearranged V-D-J TRB sequences were amplified with a mixed TRB-A/B primer pool. In TCRdb, the multiplex PCR reads were re-called with MiXCR into one record per CDR3 protein. The data show approximately 1,800 distinct CDR3 sequences, around 28% seen once. Amplification of TCR beta used genomic DNA extracted from peripheral blood. The source is a human donor with a blood cancer. The donor label of this sample is uncertain. Material: blood. The rearrangement uses TRBV12-3 or TRBV12-4 and TRBJ2-7; D not certain. The CDR3 loop reads CASSFNLAREQYF. The CDR3 region has the DNA TGTGCCAGCAGTTTCAATCTGGCCCGGGAGCAGTACTTC.